This entry lists 17 T cell receptor beta chains sequenced from one sample in a study of radiation and T cells in renal cell carcinoma. The repertoire was sequenced with immunoSEQ multiplex PCR; TCRdb's copy has only in-frame clones and lacks some. The table lists about 74,000 clones, roughly 87% of them singletons. Time point defined: blood 4 weeks post-SBRT, at nephrectomy. Described treatment: 15 Gy SBRT to primary tumor, nephrectomy 4 weeks later. The sequencing used blood, collected from a patient whose treatment included radiotherapy and nephrectomy. All receptors come from a woman aged 65 to 85 with renal cell carcinoma.

The CDR3 sequence is CASRKGGQPQHF. DNA of the CDR3: TGTGCCAGCAGGAAGGGCGGACAGCCCCAGCATTTT. This chain links TRBV7-2 with TRBJ1-5, with D unresolved. The germline V gene encodes CDR1 SGHTA and CDR2 FQGNSA. V lost 6 bases to trimming and J lost 7 bases, with 10 bases between them. CDR3 length: 12 residues.

The chain joins TRBV9 to TRBJ1-2, with unresolved D. This CDR3 region has 13 residues. Germline assignment: CDR1 SGDLS and CDR2 YYNGEE. V was trimmed by 1 base and J by 6 bases, leaving 10 bases between them. The CDR3 spells CASSVRPDDGYTF. The CDR3 DNA reads TGTGCCAGCAGCGTACGACCGGACGATGGCTACACCTTC.

As regards this clone: Within the sample, other DNA sequences also encode this same CDR3. The gene calls are TRBV10-3 and TRBJ1-2, with D maybe TRBD1 (6 bases). Germline V gene lookup returns CDR1 ENHRY and CDR2 SYGVKD. V lost 10 bases and J lost 8, with 26 bases in between. CDR3 length: 15 amino acids. Here the CDR3 reads CAKFPQGKRMDGYTF. For the CDR3, the DNA is TGTGCCAAATTCCCTCAGGGGAAAAGAATGGACGGCTACACCTTC.

The chain uses TRBV28 and TRBJ2-7; TRBD1 aligns across 10 bases. CDR3 length equals 15 residues. The V segment lost 6 bases and the J segment 1 base; nucleotides outside the gene matches: 6. Germline V gene lookup returns CDR1 MDHEN and CDR2 SYDVKM. The CDR3 nucleotides read TGTGCCAGCAGAGCGGACAGGGGGTTTTCCTACGAGCAGTACTTC. Its translation: CASRADRGFSYEQYF.

This rearrangement joins TRBV6-5 to TRBJ1-2; D is unclear. CDR1 is MNHEY and CDR2 is SVGAGI in the germline V gene. V dropped 2 bases and J dropped 7 bases, with 11 bases sitting between them. The CDR3 extends over 13 amino acids. The CDR3 coding sequence is TGTGCCAGCAGTTACAAGGCCCAGAGTGGCTACACCTTC. Translated: CASSYKAQSGYTF.

The chain carries TRBV6-1 and TRBJ1-2; D unresolved. CDR3 length: 12 residues. Trimming left V 5 bases short and J 2 bases short, with 6 bases between. Looked up from germline, CDR1 is MNHNS and CDR2 is SASEGT. The CDR3 nucleotides read TGTGCCAGCAGTAACAGCAACTATGGCTACACCTTC. This codes for CASSNSNYGYTF.

The V gene is TRBV6-5, the J gene TRBJ1-1, with D uncertain. V was clipped by 5 bases and J by 4 bases, with 11 bases between them. The germline V gene has CDR1 MNHEY and CDR2 SVGAGI. The CDR3 has 13 amino acids. This CDR3 is CASSQSRSTEAFF. The CDR3 nucleotides are TGTGCCAGCAGTCAATCAAGGTCCACTGAAGCTTTCTTT.

This sequence joins TRBV14 and TRBJ2-1, with no clear D. V lost 0 bases and J 7 bases, leaving 10 bases between the germline ends. From germline, CDR1 is SGHDN and CDR2 FVKESK. The CDR3 has 14 residues. In DNA form, the CDR3 reads TGTGCCAGCAGCCAAGAATTGAAACCTAATGAGCAGTTCTTC. Its protein product is CASSQELKPNEQFF.

The chain joins TRBV9 to TRBJ1-2, with 7 nucleotides matching TRBD1. Germline CDR1 and CDR2: SGDLS and YYNGEE. J gave up 4 bases and V 3 bases, and 0 bases lay outside the gene matches. The CDR3 runs 12 residues. The CDR3 reads CASSEGAYGYTF. The CDR3 region has the DNA TGTGCCAGCAGCGAGGGGGCCTATGGCTACACCTTC.

The chain links TRBV4-1 to TRBJ1-2; D possibly corresponds to TRBD1 (5 bases). Trimming removed 0 bases from V and 8 bases from J, with 13 bases in between. Germline CDR1 and CDR2: MGHRA and YSYEKL. CDR3 length: 14 amino acids. CDR3: CASSQDRAGLGYTF. The CDR3 nucleotides are TGCGCCAGCAGCCAAGATCGGGCAGGGCTGGGCTACACCTTC.

The chain recombines TRBV19 with TRBJ2-7; 12 nucleotides agree with TRBD1. The CDR3 is 15 residues long. The germline gives CDR1 LNHDA, CDR2 SQIVND (reference sequence). V shed 5 bases, J shed 6 bases, and the junction held 8 bases outside the gene matches. Written as DNA, the CDR3 is TGTGCCAGTAGTTCACCGGGACAGGGGGCTGGCGAGCAGTACTTC. Its translation is CASSSPGQGAGEQYF.

V usage is TRBV7-2 and J usage is TRBJ2-3, with 10 bases lining up with TRBD2. This CDR3 has 15 amino acids. V shed 3 bases, J shed 4 bases, and the junction held 4 bases outside the gene matches. The germline gives CDR1 SGHTA, CDR2 FQGNSA. The CDR3 nucleotides are TGTGCCAGCAGCTTGCCGACTAGCGGGTCAGATACGCAGTATTTT. Its protein is CASSLPTSGSDTQYF.

This rearrangement joins TRBV5-1 to TRBJ1-1, with D maybe TRBD1 (5 bases). This CDR3 comprises 14 residues. The V gene lost 3 bases and the J gene lost 3 bases, with 12 bases spanning the gap. The V gene's germline CDR1 is SGHRS and CDR2 YFSETQ. CDR3 protein: CASSSFGAHTEAFF. The DNA of the CDR3 is TGCGCCAGCAGCTCATTTGGGGCACACACTGAAGCTTTCTTT.

The chain employs TRBV2 and TRBJ2-1; D is possibly TRBD2 (6 bases). From germline, CDR1 is SNHLY and CDR2 FYNNEI. V was cut by 1 base and J by 3 bases, with 7 bases left in between. This CDR3 contains 14 residues. The CDR3 loop reads CASSEGGVYNEQFF. Here the CDR3 DNA reads TGTGCCAGCAGTGAAGGCGGGGTCTACAATGAGCAGTTCTTC.

The CDR3 spells CASSTGTGYTDTQYF. CDR3 nucleotides: TGTGCCAGCAGCACCGGGACAGGGTATACAGATACGCAGTATTTT. The chain employs TRBV11-3 and TRBJ2-3, with 9 bases fitting TRBD1. The CDR3 is 15 residues long. V lost 5 bases and J lost 3; bases outside the gene matches: 6. Per germline, CDR1 SGHNT and CDR2 YENEEA.

The gene calls are TRBV25-1 and TRBJ2-3; D not resolved. CDR1 MGHDK and CDR2 SYGVNS come from the germline V gene. CDR3 length: 13 amino acids. V was cut by 8 bases and J by 1 base, with 10 bases left in between. The DNA of the CDR3 is TGTGCCAGCCAACCCTTGGGCACAGATACGCAGTATTTT. Protein sequence: CASQPLGTDTQYF. Full variable domain (remainder filled in from reference TRBV25-1 and TRBJ2-3): EADIYQTPRYLVIGTGKKITLECSQTMGHDKMYWYQQDPGMELHLIHYSYGVNSTEKGDLSSESTVSRIRTEHFPLTLESARPSHTSQYLCASQPLGTDTQYFGPGTRLTVL.

V gene TRBV6-1 combines with J gene TRBJ2-2; D is possibly TRBD1 (6 bases). V was cut by 6 bases and J by 3 bases, with 8 bases left in between. The germline V gene has CDR1 MNHNS and CDR2 SASEGT. This CDR3 is 13 amino acids long. CDR3: CASSGQYTGELFF. The CDR3 bases are TGTGCCAGCAGCGGACAGTACACCGGGGAGCTGTTTTTT.